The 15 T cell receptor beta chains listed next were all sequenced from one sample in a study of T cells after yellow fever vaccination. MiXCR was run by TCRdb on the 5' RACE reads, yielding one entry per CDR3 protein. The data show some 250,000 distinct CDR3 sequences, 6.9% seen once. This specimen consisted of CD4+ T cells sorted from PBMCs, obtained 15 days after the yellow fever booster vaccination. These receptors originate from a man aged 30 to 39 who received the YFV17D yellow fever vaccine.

The CDR3, as DNA: TGTGCCACCACCTCAGGGGGCGTCGGGACCCAGTACTTC. Translated: CATTSGGVGTQYF. The rearrangement joins TRBV24-1 to TRBJ2-5, with 8 bases identical to TRBD1. The CDR3 totals 13 residues. The germline V gene encodes CDR1 KGHDR and CDR2 SFDVKD. Germline trimming cut 8 bases from V and 7 bases from J; bases unmatched to any gene: 8.

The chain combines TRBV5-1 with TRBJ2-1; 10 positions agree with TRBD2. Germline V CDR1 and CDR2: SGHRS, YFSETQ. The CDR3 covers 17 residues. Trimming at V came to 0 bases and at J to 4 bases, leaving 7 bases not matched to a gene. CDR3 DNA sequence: TGCGCCAGCAGCTTGGAGACAGCGGGAGGGGGTTACAATGAGCAGTTCTTC. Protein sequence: CASSLETAGGGYNEQFF.

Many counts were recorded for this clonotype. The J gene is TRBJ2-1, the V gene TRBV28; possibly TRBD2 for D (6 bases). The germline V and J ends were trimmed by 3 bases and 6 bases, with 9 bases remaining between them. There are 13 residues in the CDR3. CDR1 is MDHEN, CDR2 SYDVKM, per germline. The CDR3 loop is CASSLMGGNEQFF. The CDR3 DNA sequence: TGTGCCAGCAGTTTGATGGGAGGCAATGAGCAGTTCTTC. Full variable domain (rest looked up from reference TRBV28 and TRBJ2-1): DVKVTQSSRYLVKRTGEKVFLECVQDMDHENMFWYRQDPGLGLRLIYFSYDVKMKEKGDIPEGYSVSREKKERFSLILESASTNQTSMYLCASSLMGGNEQFFGPGTRLTVL.

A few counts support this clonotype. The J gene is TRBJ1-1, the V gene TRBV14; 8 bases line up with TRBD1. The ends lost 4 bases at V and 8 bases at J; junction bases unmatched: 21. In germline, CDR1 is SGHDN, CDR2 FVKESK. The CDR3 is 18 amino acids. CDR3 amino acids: CASSPLGQGMRISVEAFF. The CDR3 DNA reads TGTGCCAGCAGCCCCCTAGGACAGGGTATGCGGATATCTGTCGAAGCTTTCTTT.

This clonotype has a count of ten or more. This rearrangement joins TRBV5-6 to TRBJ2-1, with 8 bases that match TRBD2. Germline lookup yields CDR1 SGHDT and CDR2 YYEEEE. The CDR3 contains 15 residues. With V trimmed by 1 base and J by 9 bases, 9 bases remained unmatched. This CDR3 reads CASSLMPGGNTEQFF. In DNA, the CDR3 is TGTGCCAGCAGCTTGATGCCGGGAGGGAACACTGAGCAGTTCTTC.

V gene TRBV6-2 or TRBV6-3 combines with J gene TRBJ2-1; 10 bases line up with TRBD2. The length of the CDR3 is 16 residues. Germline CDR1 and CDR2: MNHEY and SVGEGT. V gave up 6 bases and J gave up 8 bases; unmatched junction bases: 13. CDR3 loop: CASRSPSSGSVYEQFF. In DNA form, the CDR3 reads TGTGCCAGCAGATCCCCTTCTAGCGGGAGTGTCTATGAGCAGTTCTTC.

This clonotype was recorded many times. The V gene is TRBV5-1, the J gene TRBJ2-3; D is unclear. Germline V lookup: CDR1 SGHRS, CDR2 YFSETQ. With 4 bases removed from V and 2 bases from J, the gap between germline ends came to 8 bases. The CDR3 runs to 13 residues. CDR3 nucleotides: TGCGCCAGCAGCCTTACAACCACAGATACGCAGTATTTT. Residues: CASSLTTTDTQYF.

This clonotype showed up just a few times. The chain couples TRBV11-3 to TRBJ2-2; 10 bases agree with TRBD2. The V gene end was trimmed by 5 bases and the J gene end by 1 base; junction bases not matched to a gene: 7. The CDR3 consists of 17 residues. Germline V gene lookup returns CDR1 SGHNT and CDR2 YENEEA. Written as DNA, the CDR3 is TGTGCCAGCAGCCAGAGACGGACTAGCGGGAACACCGGGGAGCTGTTTTTT. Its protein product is CASSQRRTSGNTGELFF.

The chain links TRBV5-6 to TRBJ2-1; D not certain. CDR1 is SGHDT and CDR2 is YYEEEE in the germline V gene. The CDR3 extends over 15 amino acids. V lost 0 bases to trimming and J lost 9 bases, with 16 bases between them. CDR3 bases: TGTGCCAGCAGCTTGGAAACAAACGGTGGGATTGAGCAGTTCTTC. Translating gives CASSLETNGGIEQFF.

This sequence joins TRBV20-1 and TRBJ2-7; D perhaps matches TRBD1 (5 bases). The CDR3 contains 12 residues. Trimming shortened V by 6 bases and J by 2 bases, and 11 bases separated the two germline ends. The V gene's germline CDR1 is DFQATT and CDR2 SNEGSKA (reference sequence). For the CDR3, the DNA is TGCAGTGCAGTCAGGGATGCCTACGAGCAGTACTTC. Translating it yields CSAVRDAYEQYF.

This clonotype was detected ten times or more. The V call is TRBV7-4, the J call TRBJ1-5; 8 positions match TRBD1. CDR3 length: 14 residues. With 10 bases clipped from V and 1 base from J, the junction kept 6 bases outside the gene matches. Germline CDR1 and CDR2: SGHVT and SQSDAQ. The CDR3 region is CATPRQGSNQPQHF. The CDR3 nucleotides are TGTGCCACCCCCAGACAGGGGAGCAATCAGCCCCAGCATTTT.

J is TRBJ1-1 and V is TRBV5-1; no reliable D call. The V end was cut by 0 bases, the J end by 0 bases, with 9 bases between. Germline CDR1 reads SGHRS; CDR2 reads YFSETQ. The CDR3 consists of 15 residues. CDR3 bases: TGCGCCAGCAGCTTGGCCCTCGGGGTGAACACTGAAGCTTTCTTT. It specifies CASSLALGVNTEAFF.

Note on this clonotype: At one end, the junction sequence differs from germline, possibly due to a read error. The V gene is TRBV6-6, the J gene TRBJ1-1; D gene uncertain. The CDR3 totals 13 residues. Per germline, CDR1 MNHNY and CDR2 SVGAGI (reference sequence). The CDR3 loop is CASMWEMKTEAFF. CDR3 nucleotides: TGTGCCAGCATGTGGGAGATGAAGACTGAAGCTTTCTTT.

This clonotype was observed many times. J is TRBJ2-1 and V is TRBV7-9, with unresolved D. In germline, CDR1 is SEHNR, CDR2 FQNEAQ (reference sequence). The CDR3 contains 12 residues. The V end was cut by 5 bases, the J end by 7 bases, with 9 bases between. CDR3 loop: CASSPLPNEQFF. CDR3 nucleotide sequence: TGTGCCAGCAGCCCCTTACCGAATGAGCAGTTCTTC.

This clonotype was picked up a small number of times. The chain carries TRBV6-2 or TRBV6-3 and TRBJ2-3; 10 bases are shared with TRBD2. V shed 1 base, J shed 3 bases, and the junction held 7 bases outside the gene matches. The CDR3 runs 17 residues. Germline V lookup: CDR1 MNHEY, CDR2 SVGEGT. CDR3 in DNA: TGTGCCAGCAGTTACTTGGCTAGCGGGAGATCGACAGATACGCAGTATTTT. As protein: CASSYLASGRSTDTQYF.